The clone carrying this T cell receptor (beta chain) was picked up a small number of times. No antigen is known for it. The study reverse transcribed the entire isolated RNA, so it sequenced expressed TCRB transcripts. Method: immunoSEQ multiplex PCR; TCRdb's copy keeps in-frame clones and lacks some. The profile shows under 400,000 clones, around 12% of them singletons. The source of the sample is a study of beta chain features in type 1 diabetes. On the study more broadly: All samples yielded roughly 100 million examined sorted cells. Findings and limits, study-wide: Whether HLA type influences TCRB rearrangement remained unresolved here.

Material: naive CD4+ T cells from blood. The receptor's source is a man aged 18 to 29 in good health.

The CDR3: CSVSNRVWDNYGYTF. In DNA form, the CDR3 reads TGCAGCGTCTCCAACAGGGTGTGGGATAACTATGGCTACACCTTC. The chain joins TRBV29-1 to TRBJ1-2; weak D call: TRBD1 (6 bases). Per germline, CDR1 SQVTM and CDR2 ANQGSEA. The V gene lost 6 bases and the J gene lost 1 base, with 18 bases spanning the gap. This CDR3 is 15 amino acids long.